A single sample gave rise to the 20 T cell receptor beta chains below, sequenced in a study of blood T cell repertoires in COVID-19. Clones were read by immunoSEQ multiplex PCR, and TCRdb kept only the in-frame ones, dropping some. The data show 170,000 or so clones, more than 90% seen once. Sequencing was carried out using peripheral blood. All receptors derive from a man in his fifties with acute or convalescent COVID-19.

This chain links TRBV9 with TRBJ1-1, with D possibly matching TRBD1 (6 bases). The CDR3 consists of 14 residues. Per germline, CDR1 SGDLS and CDR2 YYNGEE. Trimming shortened V by 1 base and J by 3 bases, and 10 bases separated the two germline ends. CDR3 DNA sequence: TGTGCCAGCAGCGTACGGGACACCTACACTGAAGCTTTCTTT. It codes for CASSVRDTYTEAFF.

The chain carries TRBV6-5 and TRBJ1-5, with D perhaps matching TRBD1 (6 bases). The germline V gene has CDR1 MNHEY and CDR2 SVGAGI. This CDR3 region has 13 residues. V was pared by 8 bases and J by 5 bases, with 13 bases between. CDR3 nucleotide sequence: TGTGCCAGCGCAGGACAGAAGTATCAGCCCCAGCATTTT. Its translation: CASAGQKYQPQHF.

The table lists this clone with a count of one. This sequence joins TRBV15 and TRBJ1-2, with D perhaps matching TRBD1 (6 bases). This CDR3 is built from 16 residues. Per the germline V gene, CDR1 is LNHNV and CDR2 is YYDKDF (reference sequence). Trimming shortened V by 4 bases and J by 8 bases, and 23 bases separated the two germline ends. CDR3 bases: TGTGCCACCAGCACTCATCCCACAGGGATTGGGGGAGGCTACACCTTC. Translation gives CATSTHPTGIGGGYTF.

The table lists this clone with a few counts. V is TRBV11-3 and J is TRBJ2-2, with TRBD2 matching over 12 bases. V lost 6 bases to trimming and J lost 2 bases; unmatched junction nucleotides: 13. This CDR3 is built from 19 residues. Germline assignment: CDR1 SGHNT and CDR2 YENEEA. The CDR3 DNA is TGTGCCAGCAGTCCCACCCTACTAGCGGGGGGCCGTAACACCGGGGAGCTGTTTTTT. Amino acid sequence: CASSPTLLAGGRNTGELFF.

The V gene is TRBV18, the J gene TRBJ1-3, with 8 nucleotides matching TRBD1. Germline trimming cut 4 bases from V and 8 bases from J; bases unmatched to any gene: 10. Germline V gene sequence: CDR1 KGHSH, CDR2 LQKENI. The CDR3 runs 15 residues. Here the CDR3 DNA reads TGTGCCAGCTCACTTGGACAGGGAGAAACAGACACCATATATTTT. It encodes CASSLGQGETDTIYF.

V and J are TRBV6-5 and TRBJ1-6, with a tentative D call TRBD1 (6 bases). Trimming removed 9 bases at V and 10 bases at J, with 16 bases between. The CDR3 consists of 13 residues. Germline CDR1 MNHEY, CDR2 SVGAGI. The CDR3 region is CASQRGGYSPLHF. In DNA form, the CDR3 reads TGTGCCAGTCAGAGGGGGGGGTACTCACCCCTCCACTTT.

This chain uses TRBV3-1 (or the pseudogene TRBV3-2) with TRBJ2-2, with unresolved D. CDR3 size: 16 residues. Germline V gives CDR1 LGHDT, CDR2 YNNKEL (reference sequence). V lost 3 bases, J lost 5 bases, and 16 bases lay in between. The CDR3 nucleotides are TGTGCCAGCAGCCAGCACGATTCAGGCTTGACCGGGGAGCTGTTTTTT. Translated: CASSQHDSGLTGELFF.

This sequence joins TRBV19 and TRBJ1-5; D unclear. V lost 2 bases to trimming and J lost 4 bases, with 15 bases between them. Germline CDR1 and CDR2: LNHDA and SQIVND (reference sequence). This CDR3 has 16 amino acids. The CDR3 DNA is TGTGCCAGTAGTATACGACCCGTACTAACAAATCAGCCCCAGCATTTT. The encoded protein is CASSIRPVLTNQPQHF.

CDR3 DNA: TGTGCCAGCTCACCGCAGTCCGGGGGCCAAGAGACCCAGTACTTC. As protein: CASSPQSGGQETQYF. This rearrangement joins TRBV18 to TRBJ2-5; D might be TRBD2 (6 bases). The V gene lost 3 bases and the J gene lost 1 base, with 12 bases spanning the gap. The V gene's germline CDR1 is KGHSH and CDR2 LQKENI. There are 15 residues in the CDR3.

The chain uses TRBV9 and TRBJ2-1; 14 bases line up with TRBD2. The V segment lost 0 bases and the J segment 0 bases; nucleotides outside the gene matches: 5. The germline gives CDR1 SGDLS, CDR2 YYNGEE. CDR3 length: 19 residues. Here the CDR3 DNA reads TGTGCCAGCAGCGTAGCCGGGACTAGCGGGAGTGGCTCCTACAATGAGCAGTTCTTC. Protein: CASSVAGTSGSGSYNEQFF. The full variable domain, its missing parts supplied by reference TRBV9 and TRBJ2-1, is DSGVTQTPKHLITATGQRVTLRCSPRSGDLSVYWYQQSLDQGLQFLIQYYNGEERAKGNILERFSAQQFPDLHSELNLSSLELGDSALYFCASSVAGTSGSGSYNEQFFGPGTRLTVL.

The rearrangement uses TRBV11-2 and TRBJ1-3, with a tentative D call TRBD1 (5 bases). This CDR3 region has 13 residues. V was shortened by 4 bases and J by 6 bases, with 10 bases between the two germline ends. Germline lookup yields CDR1 SGHAT and CDR2 FQNNGV. The CDR3 DNA follows: TGTGCCAGCAGCTATGGGGGGGTAAACACCATATATTTT. Its protein is CASSYGGVNTIYF.

The genes are TRBV11-2 and TRBJ1-6, with 8 positions matching TRBD1. Germline loops: CDR1 SGHAT, CDR2 FQNNGV. Trimming cost V 5 bases and J 9 bases; bases outside gene matches: 6. There are 14 residues in the CDR3. This CDR3 is CASSRGQGVSPLHF. CDR3 bases: TGTGCCAGCAGCCGTGGACAGGGAGTTTCACCCCTCCACTTT. Full variable domain (rest looked up from reference TRBV11-2 and TRBJ1-6): EAGVAQSPRYKIIEKRQSVAFWCNPISGHATLYWYQQILGQGPKLLIQFQNNGVVDDSQLPKDRFSAERLKGVDSTLKIQPAKLEDSAVYLCASSRGQGVSPLHFGNGTRLTVT.

This chain connects TRBV6-1 to TRBJ1-1, with a weak D call TRBD1 (6 bases). Looked up from germline, CDR1 is MNHNS and CDR2 is SASEGT. Trimming removed 0 bases at V and 1 base at J, with 9 bases between. CDR3 length equals 15 residues. CDR3 residues: CASSEALQGNTEAFF. The DNA of the CDR3 is TGTGCCAGCAGTGAAGCCTTACAGGGGAACACTGAAGCTTTCTTT.

V is TRBV18 and J is TRBJ2-3, with a possible D match to TRBD2 (6 bases). The V gene's germline CDR1 is KGHSH and CDR2 LQKENI. The CDR3 loop spans 13 amino acids. V was pared by 5 bases and J by 4 bases, with 10 bases between. The CDR3 DNA reads as TGTGCCAGCTCAGCCGGGAGACCAGATACGCAGTATTTT. Encoded protein: CASSAGRPDTQYF.

This clone was picked up one time. CDR3 in DNA: TGTGCCAGCAGCTCCGGACAGGGGGCTGGCGAGCAGTACTTC. Protein product: CASSSGQGAGEQYF. The V and J genes are TRBV7-9 and TRBJ2-7, with TRBD1 matching 11 bases. CDR1 is SEHNR, CDR2 FQNEAQ, per germline (reference sequence). V shed 4 bases and J 6 bases; nucleotides not matched to a gene: 5. This CDR3 contains 14 residues.

V usage is TRBV30 and J usage is TRBJ2-2, with D perhaps matching TRBD1 (6 bases). The V end was cut by 3 bases, the J end by 1 base, with 12 bases between. Germline lookup yields CDR1 GTSNPN and CDR2 SVGIG (reference sequence). The CDR3 covers 15 residues. The CDR3 is CAWSAPRGNTGELFF. The CDR3 nucleotides read TGTGCCTGGAGCGCCCCCAGGGGGAACACCGGGGAGCTGTTTTTT.

This chain joins TRBV28 and TRBJ2-3, with 15 bases lining up with TRBD2. This CDR3 is built from 17 residues. With 5 bases clipped from V and 4 bases from J, the junction kept 7 bases outside the gene matches. The germline V gene encodes CDR1 MDHEN and CDR2 SYDVKM. The CDR3 sequence is CASSRGLAGGPADTQYF. The CDR3 DNA is TGTGCCAGCAGTCGCGGACTAGCGGGGGGGCCAGCAGATACGCAGTATTTT.

CDR3: CASHGPGDEKLFF. CDR3 DNA: TGTGCCAGTCACGGGCCAGGGGACGAAAAACTGTTTTTT. The V gene is TRBV7-9, the J gene TRBJ1-4; a possible D gene is TRBD1 (6 bases). The CDR3 spans 13 residues. V lost 9 bases and J lost 8, with 16 bases in between. Germline V gene data show CDR1 as SEHNR and CDR2 as FQNEAQ (reference sequence). The complete variable domain, with remaining parts taken from reference TRBV7-9 and TRBJ1-4, reads DTGVSQNPRHKITKRGQNVTFRCDPISEHNRLYWYRQTLGQGPEFLTYFQNEAQLEKSRLLSDRFSAERPKGSFSTLEIQRTEQGDSAMYLCASHGPGDEKLFFGSGTQLSVL.

This sequence joins TRBV28 and TRBJ1-5, with a tentative D call TRBD1 (6 bases). Per the germline V gene, CDR1 is MDHEN and CDR2 is SYDVKM. V lost 5 bases, J lost 3 bases, and 11 bases lay in between. This CDR3 is built from 14 residues. The CDR3 DNA reads as TGTGCCAGCAGTCGGGGGGCCGACAATCAGCCCCAGCATTTT. Translation gives CASSRGADNQPQHF.

V and J are TRBV19 and TRBJ2-1; D possibly corresponds to TRBD1 (6 bases). This CDR3 region has 16 residues. V was trimmed by 7 bases and J by 6 bases, leaving 22 bases between them. CDR1 and CDR2 from the germline V gene are LNHDA and SQIVND (reference sequence). The CDR3 is CASNRGGMARVNEQFF. The CDR3 DNA reads TGTGCCAGTAACAGAGGGGGAATGGCTCGAGTCAATGAGCAGTTCTTC.